The sequence of this TCR beta chain was determined in a study of molecular identifiers for immune sequencing clone quantification. Background on the study: Replicate RNA came from roughly 18,000 or 92,000 naive CD8 cells and was split five ways, and four parts were sequenced.

V lost 3 bases, J lost 0 bases, and 8 bases stayed unmatched. This CDR3 is 16 amino acids long. Previously described methods and listed TCR primers were employed for the bulk TCR libraries. TCRdb re-analysed the PCR reads in MiXCR, keeping a single row per CDR3 protein. The sample consists of about 330,000 distinct CDR3 sequences, 24% of them appearing once. Sequencing was carried out using naive CD8+ T cells from blood, with Jurkat cell RNA spiked in. Subset in this sample: FACS-sorted CD8+CD4-CCR7+CD45RA+ naive T cells. This TCR was recovered from a human donor in good health. Some libraries in this study had Jurkat cell RNA spiked in. This rearrangement joins TRBV23-1 to TRBJ2-7; 7 nucleotides line up with TRBD1. TRBV23-1 is placed among ORFs of uncertain function. The CDR3 coding sequence is TGCGCCAGCAGTCATACGGGACAGCTTAGCTCCTACGAGCAGTACTTC. Protein: CASSHTGQLSSYEQYF.